What follows is one T cell receptor (beta chain) and its context. Its antigen is unknown. The data stem from a study of CD8+CD57+ T cells in acquired aplastic anemia. Study details: Mean DNA quantity obtained from sorted CD4+ and CD8+ cells was about 3.2 ug. Roughly 9.8 million reads, on average, were obtained for CD4+ cells from healthy donors. Study-level results: It was found that roughly 31 CD8+ CDR3 sequences were shared between patients and controls.

The CDR3 has 15 amino acids. Germline CDR1 reads LNHDA; CDR2 reads SQIVND (reference sequence). V was pared by 1 base and J by 1 base, with 8 bases between. For CDR3 and TCR beta VDJ profiling, genomic DNA was the template used. Using its own MiXCR run on the reads, TCRdb lists one record per CDR3 protein. The sample includes 190,000 or so distinct CDR3 sequences, 61% of them seen just once. What was sequenced was sorted CD4+, CD8+, or CD8+CD57+ T cells (not recorded which) from PBMCs. This clonotype originated in a human donor in good health. The chain carries TRBV19 and TRBJ1-3; tentatively, D is TRBD1 (5 bases). CDR3 sequence reads: CASSIAGNSGNTIYF. Here the CDR3 DNA reads TGTGCCAGTAGTATAGCAGGGAATTCTGGAAACACCATATATTTT.